This TCR beta chain was sequenced in a study of blood T cell repertoires in COVID-19. Study-level information: Some COVID-19 samples were acute and others convalescent; all came from the United States, Italy and Spain. T cells, B-cell-depleted T cells, or PBMCs provided the cDNA or gDNA that served as material.

Method: immunoSEQ multiplex PCR; TCRdb's copy keeps in-frame clones and lacks some. The sample lists about 210,000 clones; about four fifths were seen once. Looked up from germline, CDR1 is MNHNY and CDR2 is SVGAGI (reference sequence). The CDR3 is 15 residues long. Trimming removed 6 bases at V and 0 bases at J, with 9 bases between. This clone was seen a few times. Sequences were obtained from peripheral blood. This clonotype originated in a man over 45 with active or convalescent COVID-19. The V gene is TRBV6-6, the J gene TRBJ1-6; D uncertain. CDR3 sequence reads: CASSQISSYNSPLHF. In nucleotides, the CDR3 is TGTGCCAGCAGCCAAATTAGCTCCTATAATTCACCCCTCCACTTT.